This TCR beta chain was sequenced during a study of CD8 T cells in Susac syndrome (dated by TCRdb to the late 2010s). Regarding the study in general: Repertoire sequencing was used to test whether CD8+ T cell activation and differentiation in Susac syndrome was antigen driven. CD8+ T cell repertoire clonality was compared between around eleven healthy donors, some 14 Susac syndrome patients and about 15 multiple sclerosis patients. Results the study describes overall, beyond this receptor: The number of individuals in the TCR sequencing and HLA analysis was recognized as being relatively small.

RNA was extracted using the RNeasy kit, and about 0.45 to 1 ug of the RNA was reverse transcribed with random hexamers. The immunoSEQ multiplex PCR assay, covering 54 Vbeta and 13 Jbeta segments, was used to amplify TCR beta CDR3 regions. To correct PCR amplification bias, a synthetic template baseline was used for both primer optimization and computational correction. Per the original workflow: Reads were assigned to V, D and J genes according to IMGT and analyzed in immunoSEQ Analyzer, with only productive sequences retained. To calculate clonality, Shannon entropy was normalized by log2 of the number of productive unique sequences and then subtracted from one. Public and private clones were assessed among the 100 most prevalent clones of each patient and control. Clones were defined as Susac-specific if absent from the healthy and MS cohorts, from 1052 published viral clones and from other ImmuneACCESS disease sequences. In-frame beta chains were kept once TCRdb had trimmed the public reads at Q25 with fastp and called clones with MiXCR. All rows with the same CDR3 protein become a single entry with the most common DNA and genes. These V and J calls are TCRdb output, not the study's own analysis. Counted in this sample were 100,000 to 150,000 distinct CDR3 sequences; over 90% of them appeared once. The biggest ten clones account for roughly 0.33% of the sample.

Peripheral blood CD8+ and CD4+ T cells from healthy donors, Susac syndrome patients and multiple sclerosis patients were profiled by high-throughput TCR beta sequencing. The multiple sclerosis controls were treatment-naive patients whose relapsing-remitting disease, either stable or active, fulfilled the revised McDonald criteria. CD8+ TEMRA cells were enriched by FACS, while bulk CD8+ and CD4+ T cells were purified by magnetic negative isolation. Blood was drawn into EDTA tubes, processed within 24 hours, and PBMCs were isolated by density gradient centrifugation. PBMCs intended for TCR sequencing were cryopreserved in liquid nitrogen and were subsequently thawed in a 37 degrees C water bath. The sorted or isolated CD4+, CD8+ and CD8+ TEMRA cells reached a purity of at least 90%. From the germline V gene, CDR1 is MGHRA and CDR2 is YSYEKL. V is clipped by 3 bases and J by 4 bases, and the sequence between their germline boundaries is 20 bases long. Inclusive of the bounding cysteine and phenylalanine, the CDR3 is 17 residues long. Left in the record is the CDR3 DNA by itself, 51 bases read in frame from the first base.

In the case of this clonotype: Its cognate antigen has yet to be identified. Qualities for individual bases were not recorded, and no much larger clone is one base off.

Here the chain combines TRBV4-1 and TRBJ2-3, with TRBD1 perhaps the D gene, on 6 matching bases. This TCR was recovered from a human donor with multiple sclerosis. The sequencing input was CD8+ T cells from PBMCs. The CDR3 reads as follows: CASSQETRATGSDTQYF. The nucleotide sequence is given as TGCGCCAGCAGCCAGGAAACGAGGGCAACAGGGTCAGATACGCAGTATTTT.